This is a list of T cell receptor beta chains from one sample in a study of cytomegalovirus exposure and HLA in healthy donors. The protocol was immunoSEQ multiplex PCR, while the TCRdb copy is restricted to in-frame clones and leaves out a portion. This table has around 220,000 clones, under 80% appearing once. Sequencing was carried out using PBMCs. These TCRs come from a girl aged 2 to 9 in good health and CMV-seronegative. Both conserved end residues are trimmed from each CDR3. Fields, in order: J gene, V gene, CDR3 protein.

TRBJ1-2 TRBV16 ASSQTSYGYT
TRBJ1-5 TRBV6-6 ASQTGEDQPQH
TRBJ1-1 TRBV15 ATTHRRGAEAF
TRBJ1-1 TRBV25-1 ASSEIGGKAEAF
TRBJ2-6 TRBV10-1 ASSEQAGGANVLT
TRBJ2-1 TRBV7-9 ASSPGLAGADEQF
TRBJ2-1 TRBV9 ASSFTFGAGAYNEQF
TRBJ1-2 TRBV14 ASSGQGHYGYT
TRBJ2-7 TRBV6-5 ASSYRATGSYEQY
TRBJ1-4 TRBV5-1 ASSQGTGKLTNEKLF
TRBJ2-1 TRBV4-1 ASSLNRGGNEQF
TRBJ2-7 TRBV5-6 ASSSLTTGGGGLEQY
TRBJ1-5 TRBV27 AGSFQGIGQPQH
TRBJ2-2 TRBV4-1 ASSLGSLAGGPVGELF
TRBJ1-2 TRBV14 ASSQGVGDYGYT
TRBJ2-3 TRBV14 ASSQDLLAGARGDTQY